Below, 17 T cell receptor beta chains from the same sample are listed, as sequenced in a study of blood T cell repertoires in COVID-19 (TCRdb year 2020). Receptor amplification or capture employed the immunoSEQ multiplex PCR assay. TCRdb took this table from immuneACCESS and kept in-frame rearrangements with V and J called. Such tables lack part of the clones; where checked against another copy, unresolved V genes explain under half of the gap, and the rest is unexplained. The sample data list some 450,000 clones, and 70% to 90% of these were observed just once. Clones ranked in the top ten supply around 12% of the sample. Sequenced sample: peripheral blood. The receptor set was obtained from a woman aged 50 to 65 with COVID-19, enrolled during active disease.

The chain carries TRBV2 and TRBJ1-5; TRBD1 agrees at 8 bases. CDR3 length equals 15 residues. V lost 7 bases, J lost 1 base, and 6 bases stayed unmatched. The V gene's germline CDR1 is SNHLY and CDR2 FYNNEI. The CDR3 loop reads CASMAGGPSNQPQHF. The CDR3 coding sequence is TGTGCCAGCATGGCAGGGGGCCCAAGCAATCAGCCCCAGCATTTT.

A note on this clone: The junction departs from the called germline gene at one end, perhaps through a read error. The CDR3 DNA follows: TGTGCCAGCAGCTTAATGGTAACTAGCTCCAACGAGCAGTACTTC. It yields the protein CASSLMVTSSNEQYF. This chain uses TRBV7-2 with TRBJ2-7; D is perhaps TRBD2 (6 bases). Germline lookup yields CDR1 SGHTA and CDR2 FQGNSA. The CDR3 has 15 residues.

The rearrangement links TRBV12-3 or TRBV12-4 to TRBJ1-5, with a possible D match to TRBD1 (6 bases). The CDR3 spans 12 residues. Trimming took 5 bases from V and 12 from J, leaving 14 bases between them. CDR3 residues: CASSSPQGNQHF. DNA for the CDR3: TGTGCCAGCAGTAGCCCCCAGGGGAACCAGCATTTT.

The V call is TRBV7-2, the J call TRBJ2-3; 8 nucleotides match TRBD2. The V gene end was trimmed by 5 bases and the J gene end by 1 base; junction bases not matched to a gene: 5. The CDR3 runs 15 residues. The V gene's germline CDR1 is SGHTA and CDR2 FQGNSA. The CDR3 sequence is CASSQNGGGTDTQYF. CDR3 coding DNA: TGTGCCAGCAGCCAAAACGGGGGGGGCACAGATACGCAGTATTTT.

V is TRBV7-3 and J is TRBJ1-1; perhaps TRBD1 as D (6 bases). Germline assignment: CDR1 SGHTA and CDR2 FQGTGA. The germline V and J ends were trimmed by 5 bases and 5 bases, with 30 bases remaining between them. CDR3 length: 19 residues. The CDR3 sequence is CASSPRKGGISSESTEAFF. CDR3 nucleotide sequence: TGTGCCAGCAGCCCTCGGAAGGGGGGGATATCCAGTGAGAGTACTGAAGCTTTCTTT. Filled out from reference TRBV7-3 and TRBJ1-1, the complete variable domain reads GAGVSQTPSNKVTEKGKYVELRCDPISGHTALYWYRQSLGQGPEFLIYFQGTGAADDSGLPNDRFFAVRPEGSVSTLKIQRTERGDSAVYLCASSPRKGGISSESTEAFFGQGTRLTVV.

The rearrangement joins TRBV5-1 to TRBJ1-1; tentative D call: TRBD1 (5 bases). Germline V lookup: CDR1 SGHRS, CDR2 YFSETQ. CDR3 length: 13 residues. V was clipped by 3 bases and J by 1 base, with 7 bases between them. The CDR3 loop is CASSYTGNTEAFF. The CDR3 bases are TGCGCCAGCAGCTATACAGGGAACACTGAAGCTTTCTTT.

The V gene is TRBV12-1, the J gene TRBJ2-7; TRBD1, the table's D call, was not compared with the DNA. TRBV12-1 is classified as a pseudogene. The CDR3 length is 15 residues. The CDR3 nucleotides are TGTGCCAGCAGCTTTGAGCCAGGGTTATCGTACGAGCAGTACTTC. Amino acids: CASSFEPGLSYEQYF.

This clone was recorded only once. The rearrangement links TRBV18 to TRBJ2-7; 10 bases fit TRBD1. The CDR3 extends over 19 amino acids. Germline lookup yields CDR1 KGHSH and CDR2 LQKENI. Unmatched junction bases numbered 12, after V lost 1 base and J lost 0 bases. CDR3 amino acids: CASSPLPGQGSPSSYEQYF. The CDR3 DNA reads as TGTGCCAGCTCACCACTACCGGGACAGGGGTCGCCTAGCTCCTACGAGCAGTACTTC.

The chain couples TRBV29-1 to TRBJ1-3; no firm D call. This CDR3 is 13 amino acids long. Between the trimmed V and J ends, which lost 7 bases and 4 bases, there was a span of 14 bases. In germline, CDR1 is SQVTM, CDR2 ANQGSEA. CDR3 residues: CSGETDKGNTIYF. CDR3 DNA: TGCAGCGGGGAGACCGACAAGGGAAACACCATATATTTT.

V and J are TRBV5-1 and TRBJ2-5; 13 bases map to TRBD2. The V and J ends lost 3 bases and 1 base, in that order; junction bases with no gene match: 3. Germline assignment: CDR1 SGHRS and CDR2 YFSETQ. The CDR3 is made up of 16 amino acids. The CDR3 loop is CASSSGLAGLQETQYF. CDR3 DNA sequence: TGCGCCAGCAGCTCGGGACTAGCGGGGCTCCAAGAGACCCAGTACTTC.

This clone occurred a few times. The rearrangement links TRBV21-1 to TRBJ2-5; no check of the table's D call, TRBD1, against the DNA was made. TRBV21-1 corresponds to a pseudogene. The CDR3 is made up of 15 amino acids. CDR3 DNA sequence: TGTGCCAGCATAAAAAAAGGGGGCGGTAGGGAGACCCAGTACTTC. Encoded protein: CASIKKGGGRETQYF.

The chain links TRBV30 to TRBJ2-1, with D perhaps matching TRBD1 (5 bases). There are 11 residues in the CDR3. V was shortened by 0 bases and J by 13 bases, with 10 bases between the two germline ends. Germline CDR1 GTSNPN, CDR2 SVGIG (reference sequence). In nucleotides, the CDR3 is TGTGCCTGGAGTGTAGGGCAGGGACAGTTCTTC. Its protein product is CAWSVGQGQFF.

About this clone: Other DNA sequences within the sample encode an identical CDR3. V gene TRBV7-3 combines with J gene TRBJ1-1; D unresolved. The CDR3 spans 13 residues. V lost 1 base, J lost 1 base, and 4 bases lay in between. Germline V gene sequence: CDR1 SGHTA, CDR2 FQGTGA. The CDR3 DNA reads TGTGCCAGCAGCTTAAGCGGGAACACTGAAGCTTTCTTT. Protein product: CASSLSGNTEAFF. The full variable domain, its missing parts supplied by reference TRBV7-3 and TRBJ1-1, is GAGVSQTPSNKVTEKGKYVELRCDPISGHTALYWYRQSLGQGPEFLIYFQGTGAADDSGLPNDRFFAVRPEGSVSTLKIQRTERGDSAVYLCASSLSGNTEAFFGQGTRLTVV.

This chain connects TRBV5-6 to TRBJ2-1; 7 bases line up with TRBD1. The CDR3 totals 16 residues. Germline-derived CDR1 and CDR2 are SGHDT and YYEEEE. The V segment lost 1 base and the J segment 4 bases; nucleotides outside the gene matches: 8. This CDR3 is CASSLYRDSSYNEQFF. Written as DNA, the CDR3 is TGTGCCAGCAGCTTGTATCGGGACAGTTCTTACAATGAGCAGTTCTTC.

The J gene is TRBJ2-3, the V gene TRBV28; no definite D call. In germline, CDR1 is MDHEN, CDR2 SYDVKM. This CDR3 spans 12 amino acids. V shed 6 bases and J shed 0 bases, with 4 bases lying between them. The CDR3 spells CASSTSTDTQYF. The CDR3 bases are TGTGCCAGCAGCACTAGCACAGATACGCAGTATTTT.

This chain joins TRBV10-3 and TRBJ1-5, with TRBD1 as a possible D gene (5 bases). The germline V and J ends were trimmed by 4 bases and 3 bases, with 13 bases remaining between them. Per germline, CDR1 ENHRY and CDR2 SYGVKD. The CDR3 is 15 residues long. Written as DNA, the CDR3 is TGTGCCATCAGTGTGGACTCGGGGGACAATCAGCCCCAGCATTTT. As protein: CAISVDSGDNQPQHF.

This clone was seen only once. The V call is TRBV10-3, the J call TRBJ1-4; D perhaps matches TRBD1 (6 bases). The germline V gene encodes CDR1 ENHRY and CDR2 SYGVKD. The length of the CDR3 is 16 residues. Between the trimmed V and J ends, which lost 3 bases and 6 bases, there was a span of 17 bases. The CDR3 here is CAISDSLGRGDEKLFF. The DNA for the CDR3 is TGTGCCATCAGTGACTCCTTAGGGAGGGGGGATGAAAAACTGTTTTTT.